This passage covers 25 T cell receptor beta chains from one sample sequenced in a study of T cells in tumors and immune-related adverse events. Some clones are missing from TCRdb's copy, which holds only in-frame ones; the method was immunoSEQ multiplex PCR. The profile shows 20,000 to 25,000 clones, 80% to 95% of them singletons. Sequenced material: lymph node tissue, taken from a patient treated with anti-PD-1 therapy. These receptors were collected from a female donor with metastatic renal cell carcinoma.

The V call is TRBV6-5, the J call TRBJ2-1; D might be TRBD2 (6 bases). Germline values: CDR1 MNHEY, CDR2 SVGAGI. V was cut by 7 bases and J by 0 bases, with 10 bases left in between. The CDR3 covers 14 residues. The chain's CDR3 is CASNNGGSYNEQFF. As DNA, the CDR3 is TGTGCCAGCAATAACGGGGGCTCCTACAATGAGCAGTTCTTC.

The chain employs TRBV10-3 and TRBJ1-1; D call uncertain. CDR3 length: 14 amino acids. Germline CDR1 ENHRY, CDR2 SYGVKD. V lost 5 bases to trimming and J lost 5 bases, with 15 bases between them. CDR3 sequence: CAISTWGDGTEAFF. CDR3 coding DNA: TGTGCCATCAGTACTTGGGGAGATGGGACTGAAGCTTTCTTT.

This clone was seen just once. This sequence joins TRBV7-6 and TRBJ1-5, with D possibly matching TRBD1 (6 bases). The CDR3 sequence is 14 residues long. V was pared by 3 bases and J by 4 bases, with 10 bases between. Germline loops: CDR1 SGHVS, CDR2 FNYEAQ. The chain's CDR3 is CASSLGRGNQPQHF. Written as DNA, the CDR3 is TGTGCCAGCAGCTTGGGCAGGGGTAATCAGCCCCAGCATTTT.

The chain uses TRBV18 and TRBJ1-2; D might be TRBD1 (5 bases). V lost 0 bases and J lost 3, with 5 bases in between. CDR3 size: 13 residues. Germline V gene sequence: CDR1 KGHSH, CDR2 LQKENI. DNA for the CDR3: TGTGCCAGCTCACCACCAGGGGACTATGGCTACACCTTC. Translated, it gives CASSPPGDYGYTF.

This chain joins TRBV6-1 and TRBJ2-4; TRBD1 matches at 8 bases. V lost 0 bases and J lost 8; bases outside the gene matches: 6. This CDR3 is built from 15 residues. Germline assignment: CDR1 MNHNS and CDR2 SASEGT. As DNA, the CDR3 is TGTGCCAGCAGTGAAGCGGGGGACAGGCATGACATTCAGTACTTC. This gives the protein CASSEAGDRHDIQYF.

The chain links TRBV9 to TRBJ2-7; TRBD2 agrees at 7 bases. CDR3 size: 16 residues. Looked up from germline, CDR1 is SGDLS and CDR2 is YYNGEE. J lost 0 bases, V lost 3 bases, and 9 bases had no gene match. The CDR3 loop reads CASSARLGGSSYEQYF. Written as DNA, the CDR3 is TGTGCCAGCAGCGCCCGGTTGGGGGGGAGCTCCTACGAGCAGTACTTC.

The genes are TRBV7-2 and TRBJ2-1, with D uncertain. Germline lookup yields CDR1 SGHTA and CDR2 FQGNSA. The length of the CDR3 is 15 residues. Trimming left V 1 base short and J 2 bases short, with 9 bases between. CDR3 sequence (DNA): TGTGCCAGCAGCTTAGAAGCGCCCCCCTACAATGAGCAGTTCTTC. Protein product: CASSLEAPPYNEQFF.

The chain employs TRBV7-2 and TRBJ2-4, with D perhaps given as TRBD1 or TRBD2 (5 bases each). The CDR3 loop spans 14 amino acids. V gave up 2 bases and J gave up 6 bases, with 11 bases separating them. CDR1 SGHTA and CDR2 FQGNSA come from the germline V gene. This CDR3 is CASSLTSGRNIQYF. CDR3 nucleotides: TGTGCCAGCAGCTTAACGTCAGGGAGAAACATTCAGTACTTC.

This chain joins TRBV4-2 and TRBJ1-1, with D possibly TRBD1 on 5 matching bases. The CDR3 has 15 amino acids. CDR1 is LGHNA, CDR2 YNFKEQ, per germline. V lost 4 bases and J lost 8, with 20 bases in between. The CDR3 DNA follows: TGTGCCAGCAGCCCCACGGGACTCGCAAACGGGGAAGCTTTCTTT. Translation gives CASSPTGLANGEAFF.

The rearrangement links TRBV7-8 to TRBJ2-7; no reliable D call. The germline V gene has CDR1 SGHVS and CDR2 FQNEAQ. The CDR3 is 11 amino acids. Trimming took 2 bases from V and 3 from J, leaving 2 bases between them. CDR3 nucleotide sequence: TGTGCCAGCAGCTTAAACTACGAGCAGTACTTC. Its translation is CASSLNYEQYF.

This clone has just one count. The chain combines TRBV7-9 with TRBJ2-7, with a weak D call TRBD1 (6 bases). The V and J ends lost 9 bases and 0 bases respectively, with 12 bases between them. CDR3 length: 13 amino acids. In germline, CDR1 is SEHNR, CDR2 FQNEAQ (reference sequence). This CDR3 reads CASQTGASYEQYF. The CDR3 nucleotides read TGTGCCAGTCAGACAGGAGCCTCCTACGAGCAGTACTTC.

This clone was seen a single time. V usage is TRBV2 and J usage is TRBJ1-2; 8 bases map to TRBD1. The V segment lost 2 bases and the J segment 7 bases; nucleotides outside the gene matches: 3. This CDR3 has 13 residues. Germline V gene data show CDR1 as SNHLY and CDR2 as FYNNEI. CDR3 nucleotides: TGTGCCAGCAGTGAAACAGGGGGGGTTGGCTACACCTTC. The encoded protein is CASSETGGVGYTF.

J is TRBJ2-1 and V is TRBV13; a possible D gene is TRBD2 (6 bases). There are 13 residues in the CDR3. Trimming stripped 6 bases from V and 6 bases from J, with 12 bases between. Germline V gene data show CDR1 as PRHDT and CDR2 as FYEKMQ (reference sequence). CDR3 DNA: TGTGCCAGCAGTCGGGACTTGAGCAATGAGCAGTTCTTC. It translates to CASSRDLSNEQFF.

The V and J genes are TRBV6-6 and TRBJ2-5; TRBD1 matches 8 bases. Germline assignment: CDR1 MNHNY and CDR2 SVGAGI (reference sequence). The CDR3 consists of 13 residues. The CDR3 reads CVTEDRAKETQYF. Written as DNA, the CDR3 is TGTGTCACCGAGGACAGGGCCAAAGAGACCCAGTACTTC.

The chain links TRBV7-9 to TRBJ2-2, with D possibly TRBD1 on 5 matching bases. CDR1 and CDR2 from the germline V gene are SEHNR and FQNEAQ (reference sequence). The CDR3 sequence is 14 residues long. The CDR3, as DNA: TGTTTATCAGGGATGAACATGAACACCGGGGAGCTGTTTTTT. It specifies CLSGMNMNTGELFF.

The chain employs TRBV5-1 and TRBJ1-1; 7 bases are shared with TRBD1. V was clipped by 4 bases and J by 0 bases; unmatched bases: 6. Germline V gene lookup returns CDR1 SGHRS and CDR2 YFSETQ. This CDR3 is built from 15 residues. The CDR3 DNA is TGCGCCAGCAGCGCCGACAGGGCTATGAACACTGAAGCTTTCTTT. Translated: CASSADRAMNTEAFF.

This chain connects TRBV6-1 to TRBJ1-2, with D uncertain. This CDR3 comprises 15 residues. Per the germline V gene, CDR1 is MNHNS and CDR2 is SASEGT. V shed 2 bases and J shed 0 bases, with 10 bases lying between them. As DNA, the CDR3 is TGTGCCAGCAGTGAATCCACATTTTCTAACTATGGCTACACCTTC. Its protein product is CASSESTFSNYGYTF.

The rearrangement joins TRBV4-3 to TRBJ1-2, with 8 bases matching TRBD1. The CDR3 spans 15 residues. Per the germline V gene, CDR1 is LGHNA and CDR2 is YSLEER. V gave up 4 bases and J gave up 4 bases; unmatched junction bases: 8. CDR3 in DNA: TGCGCCAGCAGCCCCGACAGGGGCTGGGGCTATGGCTACACCTTC. The encoded protein is CASSPDRGWGYGYTF.

J is TRBJ2-2 and V is TRBV7-2; the match to TRBD1 covers 10 bases. Trimming removed 2 bases from V and 7 bases from J; junction bases left unmatched: 4. The germline V gene has CDR1 SGHTA and CDR2 FQGNSA. This CDR3 is built from 15 residues. CDR3 sequence reads: CASSLWDRGDGELFF. The DNA for the CDR3 is TGTGCCAGCAGCTTATGGGACAGGGGCGACGGGGAGCTGTTTTTT.

The chain joins TRBV6-1 to TRBJ1-2; the D gene is possibly TRBD1 (6 bases). CDR3 length equals 14 residues. Germline CDR1 reads MNHNS; CDR2 reads SASEGT. V shed 7 bases and J shed 6 bases, with 18 bases lying between them. Here the CDR3 reads CASITNDRFHGYTF. DNA of the CDR3: TGTGCCAGCATAACGAACGACAGGTTCCATGGCTACACCTTC.

The rearrangement links TRBV4-2 to TRBJ1-2; D is perhaps TRBD1 (6 bases). Trimming left V 0 bases short and J 5 bases short, with 16 bases between. Germline V gives CDR1 LGHNA, CDR2 YNFKEQ. This CDR3 spans 16 amino acids. CDR3 loop: CASSQDFSQGGYGYTF. CDR3 DNA sequence: TGTGCCAGCAGCCAAGATTTCTCACAGGGCGGTTATGGCTACACCTTC.

J is TRBJ1-2 and V is TRBV2; D call uncertain. Per the germline V gene, CDR1 is SNHLY and CDR2 is FYNNEI. The CDR3 length is 13 residues. The germline V and J ends were trimmed by 7 bases and 4 bases, with 13 bases remaining between them. CDR3 sequence (DNA): TGTGCCAGCAATCGGCTTCGGTCCTATGGCTACACCTTC. This sequence encodes CASNRLRSYGYTF.

A single count supports this clone. The chain combines TRBV19 with TRBJ2-1; D is unresolved. Between the trimmed V and J ends, which lost 6 bases and 5 bases, there was a span of 11 bases. This CDR3 has 13 amino acids. Germline V gives CDR1 LNHDA, CDR2 SQIVND (reference sequence). The CDR3 sequence is CASRNGLNNEQFF. The CDR3 DNA is TGTGCCAGTAGAAATGGGTTGAACAATGAGCAGTTCTTC.

V usage is TRBV4-3 and J usage is TRBJ2-5; possibly TRBD1 for D (5 bases). V lost 1 base to trimming and J lost 5 bases, with 20 bases between them. This CDR3 region has 17 residues. The germline gives CDR1 LGHNA, CDR2 YSLEER. CDR3 DNA sequence: TGCGCCAGCAGCCAAGGGGGCCCTAGTGGGGTATGGGAGACCCAGTACTTC. Protein product: CASSQGGPSGVWETQYF.

The CDR3 region is CASSQVRAYGYTF. In DNA form, the CDR3 reads TGTGCCAGCAGCCAAGTGAGGGCCTATGGCTACACCTTC. The gene calls are TRBV4-2 and TRBJ1-2; D is undetermined. Trimming left V 1 base short and J 4 bases short, with 7 bases between. There are 13 residues in the CDR3. Germline assignment: CDR1 LGHNA and CDR2 YNFKEQ.